These 17 T cell receptor beta chains were sequenced from one sample in a study of T cell responses to AZD1222 COVID-19 vaccine. Here immunoSEQ multiplex PCR was the method, and the copy in TCRdb shows in-frame clones only, minus some. The data contain some 170,000 clones, just over 90% of them singletons. The material was peripheral blood, obtained 28 days after the second AZD1222 dose. These receptors originate from an adult who received the AZD1222 COVID-19 vaccine.

This chain uses TRBV5-5 with TRBJ1-1, with 8 bases identical to TRBD1. After removal of 0 bases from V and 6 bases from J, the junction contained 4 bases not matched to a gene. Germline V gene data show CDR1 as SGHKS and CDR2 as YYEKEE (reference sequence). CDR3 length equals 14 residues. CDR3 nucleotides: TGTGCCAGCAGCTTGGTCCAGGGGGCCTCTGAAGCTTTCTTT. Its translation: CASSLVQGASEAFF.

The chain uses TRBV19 and TRBJ1-3; perhaps TRBD1 as D (6 bases). The CDR3 is 15 amino acids. The V and J ends lost 5 bases and 0 bases respectively, with 11 bases between them. The germline gives CDR1 LNHDA, CDR2 SQIVND (reference sequence). The DNA of the CDR3 is TGTGCCAGTAGTTGGACAGACCTCTCTGGAAACACCATATATTTT. Amino acid sequence: CASSWTDLSGNTIYF.

This clone was counted a single time. The CDR3 loop reads CASSLVQGLGNEQFF. The CDR3 DNA reads as TGTGCCAGCAGCTTAGTACAGGGGTTGGGCAATGAGCAGTTCTTC. The chain couples TRBV7-2 to TRBJ2-1, with TRBD1 matching 7 bases. V lost 1 base, J lost 6 bases, and 6 bases stayed unmatched. The CDR3 has 15 residues. CDR1 SGHTA and CDR2 FQGNSA come from the germline V gene.

This chain uses TRBV3-1 (or the pseudogene TRBV3-2) with TRBJ2-5; D gene uncertain. The CDR3 runs to 10 residues. Trimming stripped 0 bases from V and 7 bases from J, with 0 bases between. The germline CDR1 and CDR2 sequences are LGHDT and YNNKEL (reference sequence). This CDR3 reads CASSQETQYF. Here the CDR3 DNA reads TGTGCCAGCAGCCAAGAGACCCAGTACTTC.

DNA of the CDR3: TGTGCCAGCAGGGAGGGGGGCTACGAGCAGTACTTC. Its translation is CASREGGYEQYF. This chain connects TRBV6-5 to TRBJ2-7, with D perhaps being TRBD1 or TRBD2 (6 bases each). Trimming pared 6 bases from V and 3 bases from J, leaving 9 bases between. The CDR3 is made up of 12 amino acids. Germline V CDR1 and CDR2: MNHEY, SVGAGI.

The gene calls are TRBV5-1 and TRBJ2-3; TRBD1 might be the D (6 bases). With 4 bases removed from V and 0 bases from J, the gap between germline ends came to 15 bases. The CDR3 has 16 amino acids. Germline loops: CDR1 SGHRS, CDR2 YFSETQ. For the CDR3, the DNA is TGCGCCAGCAGCCTCTTCGCAGGGGATAGCACAGATACGCAGTATTTT. This gives the protein CASSLFAGDSTDTQYF.

The chain joins TRBV21-1 to TRBJ2-5; the D call in the table, TRBD1, was not verified against the DNA. TRBV21-1 is a known pseudogene. This CDR3 contains 17 residues. CDR3 in amino acids: CASSPPARRVSEETQYF. The CDR3 DNA follows: TGTGCCAGCAGTCCCCCGGCCCGCAGGGTCTCGGAAGAGACCCAGTACTTC.

In this sample, this clone turned up once. The chain has TRBV4-2 and TRBJ2-3, with 12 bases that match TRBD2. Germline assignment: CDR1 LGHNA and CDR2 YNFKEQ. The CDR3 totals 16 residues. Unmatched junction bases numbered 5, after V lost 4 bases and J lost 3 bases. The CDR3 spells CASSLELAGGTDTQYF. Written as DNA, the CDR3 is TGTGCCAGCAGCCTGGAGCTAGCGGGGGGGACAGATACGCAGTATTTT.

This chain connects TRBV18 to TRBJ1-5, with TRBD1 identical over 11 bases. V was clipped by 3 bases and J by 8 bases; unmatched bases: 9. Germline-derived CDR1 and CDR2 are KGHSH and LQKENI. The CDR3 runs to 16 residues. As DNA, the CDR3 is TGTGCCAGCTCACCCCAAGTGGACAGGGGGCCGGAGCCCCAGCATTTT. Encoded protein: CASSPQVDRGPEPQHF.

The chain combines TRBV2 with TRBJ2-1; D unclear. The CDR3 has 15 residues. Germline assignment: CDR1 SNHLY and CDR2 FYNNEI. V shed 6 bases and J shed 4 bases, with 16 bases lying between them. The CDR3 coding sequence is TGTGCCAGCAGGTTAGACGCAACGCCGTACAATGAGCAGTTCTTC. Translated, it gives CASRLDATPYNEQFF.

The gene calls are TRBV5-6 and TRBJ1-2; 9 nucleotides agree with TRBD1. This CDR3 is built from 15 residues. Trimming removed 1 base from V and 4 bases from J; junction bases left unmatched: 5. Germline V gene sequence: CDR1 SGHDT, CDR2 YYEEEE. CDR3 residues: CASSLYTGGSYGYTF. CDR3 DNA sequence: TGTGCCAGCAGCTTGTACACAGGGGGCAGCTATGGCTACACCTTC. The whole variable domain, remainder taken from reference TRBV5-6 and TRBJ1-2, is DAGVTQSPTHLIKTRGQQVTLRCSPKSGHDTVSWYQQALGQGPQFIFQYYEEEERQRGNFPDRFSGHQFPNYSSELNVNALLLGDSALYLCASSLYTGGSYGYTFGSGTRLTVV.

This sequence joins TRBV27 and TRBJ1-2, with 8 bases fitting TRBD1. The CDR3 has 15 amino acids. The germline V gene has CDR1 MNHEY and CDR2 SMNVEV (reference sequence). Trimming cost V 5 bases and J 5 bases; bases outside gene matches: 10. This CDR3 is CASSPTRGRVYGYTF. CDR3 nucleotide sequence: TGTGCCAGCAGTCCCACCAGGGGGCGAGTTTATGGCTACACCTTC.

The chain uses TRBV10-1 and TRBJ2-1, with TRBD1 matching 8 bases. The CDR3 is 14 amino acids. Losses at the gene ends were 2 bases for V and 8 bases for J; bases not matched to a gene: 5. The germline gives CDR1 WNHNN, CDR2 SYGVQD (reference sequence). The CDR3 here is CASSEIGQGHEQFF. CDR3 DNA sequence: TGCGCCAGCAGTGAGATCGGACAGGGCCATGAGCAGTTCTTC.

This clone was seen just once. The chain combines TRBV30 with TRBJ2-3; D not certain. In germline, CDR1 is GTSNPN, CDR2 SVGIG (reference sequence). This CDR3 is built from 15 residues. V gave up 0 bases and J gave up 4 bases, with 14 bases separating them. DNA for the CDR3: TGTGCCTGGAGTGTAGGTCCAACCCGCGCAGATACGCAGTATTTT. It codes for CAWSVGPTRADTQYF.

The chain uses TRBV3-1 (or the pseudogene TRBV3-2) and TRBJ2-7, with TRBD2 identical over 9 bases. V dropped 3 bases and J dropped 4; count of bases not matched to a gene: 4. Germline lookup yields CDR1 LGHDT and CDR2 YNNKEL (reference sequence). The CDR3 is 14 amino acids. This CDR3 reads CASSHRLAAYEQYF. In nucleotides, the CDR3 is TGTGCCAGCAGCCACAGACTAGCGGCGTACGAGCAGTACTTC.

The rearrangement uses TRBV5-1 and TRBJ2-1; TRBD2 matches 8 bases. Looked up from germline, CDR1 is SGHRS and CDR2 is YFSETQ. The CDR3 is made up of 19 amino acids. V shed 4 bases and J 0 bases; nucleotides not matched to a gene: 15. The CDR3 region has the DNA TGCGCCAGCAGCCTCAAAACCTCCGGGACTAGATACTCCTACAATGAGCAGTTCTTC. Residues: CASSLKTSGTRYSYNEQFF.

The CDR3 region is CASSQDSGTVLSGYTF. The CDR3 DNA is TGTGCCAGCAGCCAAGATTCCGGGACAGTCCTCTCTGGCTACACCTTC. The J gene is TRBJ1-2, the V gene TRBV3-1 (or the pseudogene TRBV3-2); 7 nucleotides align to TRBD1. CDR1 and CDR2 from the germline V gene are LGHDT and YNNKEL (reference sequence). With 0 bases clipped from V and 7 bases from J, the junction kept 11 bases outside the gene matches. The CDR3 extends over 16 amino acids.